This T cell receptor (beta chain) was sequenced for a study of blood T cells in healthy people across ages. Regarding the study as a whole: Age advanced and TCR beta diversity per million T cells fell, roughly linearly.

The donors, aged about 6 to 95, were healthy Caucasians from Russia. Isolated PBMCs totaled at least 6.5 million in each sample. To note about this clonotype: Its antigen is as yet unknown.

A J-beta primer mix and a sample-barcoded 5' primer were used in a second PCR of roughly 6 to 11 cycles. Each CDR3 protein is one row after TCRdb ran MiXCR on the 5' RACE reads. The sample lists 1.5 million to 2 million distinct CDR3 sequences, 30% to 40% occurring once. CDR1 is LNHNV, CDR2 YYDKDF, per germline (reference sequence). The CDR3 covers 15 residues. The junction had 6 bases not matched to a gene; V was cut back by 7 bases and J by 1 base. Sequencing was performed on blood. This receptor was identified in a woman between 25 and 40 years old in good health. V usage is TRBV15 and J usage is TRBJ1-5; 8 positions match TRBD1. The CDR3 DNA reads TGTGCCACCACCGGACAGGGATCAAGCAATCAGCCCCAGCATTTT. As protein: CATTGQGSSNQPQHF.